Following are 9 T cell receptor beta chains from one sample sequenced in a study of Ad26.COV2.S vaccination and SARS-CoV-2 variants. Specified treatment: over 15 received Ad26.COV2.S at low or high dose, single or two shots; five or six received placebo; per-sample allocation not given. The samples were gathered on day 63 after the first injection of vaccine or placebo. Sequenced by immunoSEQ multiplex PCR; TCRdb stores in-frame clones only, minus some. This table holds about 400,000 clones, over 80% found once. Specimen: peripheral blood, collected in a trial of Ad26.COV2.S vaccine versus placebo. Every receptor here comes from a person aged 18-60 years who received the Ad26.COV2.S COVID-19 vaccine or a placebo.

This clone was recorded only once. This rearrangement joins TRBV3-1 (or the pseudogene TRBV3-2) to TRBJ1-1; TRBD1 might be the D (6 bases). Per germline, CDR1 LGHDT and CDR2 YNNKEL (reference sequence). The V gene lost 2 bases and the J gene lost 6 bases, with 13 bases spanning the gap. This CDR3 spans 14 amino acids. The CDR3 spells CASSQQYRDAEAFF. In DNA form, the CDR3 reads TGTGCCAGCAGCCAACAATACAGGGACGCTGAAGCTTTCTTT.

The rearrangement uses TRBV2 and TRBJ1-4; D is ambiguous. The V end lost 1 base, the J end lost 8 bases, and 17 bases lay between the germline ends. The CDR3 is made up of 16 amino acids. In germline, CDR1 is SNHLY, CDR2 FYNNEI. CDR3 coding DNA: TGTGCCAGCAGTGAAGATACCCGCGGGATTAAGGAAAAACTGTTTTTT. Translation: CASSEDTRGIKEKLFF. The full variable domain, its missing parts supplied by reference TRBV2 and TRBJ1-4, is EPEVTQTPSHQVTQMGQEVILRCVPISNHLYFYWYRQILGQKVEFLVSFYNNEISEKSEIFDDQFSVERPDGSNFTLKIRSTKLEDSAMYFCASSEDTRGIKEKLFFGSGTQLSVL.

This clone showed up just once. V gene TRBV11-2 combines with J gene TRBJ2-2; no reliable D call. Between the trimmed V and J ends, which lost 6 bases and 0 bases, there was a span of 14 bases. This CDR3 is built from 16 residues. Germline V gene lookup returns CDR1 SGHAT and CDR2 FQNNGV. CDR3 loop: CASRSWADPNTGELFF. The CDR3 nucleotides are TGTGCCAGCAGATCCTGGGCGGACCCGAACACCGGGGAGCTGTTTTTT.

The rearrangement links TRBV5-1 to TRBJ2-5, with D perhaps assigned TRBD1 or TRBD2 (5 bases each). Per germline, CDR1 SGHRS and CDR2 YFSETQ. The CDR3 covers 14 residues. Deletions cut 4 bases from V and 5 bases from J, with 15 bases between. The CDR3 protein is CASSTARGGETQYF. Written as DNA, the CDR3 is TGCGCCAGCAGCACCGCCCGGGGCGGCGAGACCCAGTACTTC.

The CDR3 loop reads CASSTGGAGGNTIYF. The DNA for the CDR3 is TGTGCCAGCAGCACAGGGGGCGCGGGGGGAAACACCATATATTTT. J is TRBJ1-3 and V is TRBV9, with 9 bases aligning to TRBD1. CDR3 size: 15 residues. Trimming took 4 bases from V and 4 from J; bases not matched to a gene: 6. Germline CDR1 reads SGDLS; CDR2 reads YYNGEE.

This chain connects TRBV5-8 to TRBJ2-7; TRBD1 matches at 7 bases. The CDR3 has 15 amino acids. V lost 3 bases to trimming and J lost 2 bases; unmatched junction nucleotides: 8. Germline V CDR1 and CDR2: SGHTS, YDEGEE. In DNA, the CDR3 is TGTGCCAGCAGCTGGACCGGGACAGAAACCTACGAGCAGTACTTC. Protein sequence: CASSWTGTETYEQYF. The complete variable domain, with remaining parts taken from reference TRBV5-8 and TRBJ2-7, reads EAGVTQSPTHLIKTRGQQATLRCSPISGHTSVYWYQQALGLGLQFLLWYDEGEERNRGNFPPRFSGRQFPNYSSELNVNALELEDSALYLCASSWTGTETYEQYFGPGTRLTVT.

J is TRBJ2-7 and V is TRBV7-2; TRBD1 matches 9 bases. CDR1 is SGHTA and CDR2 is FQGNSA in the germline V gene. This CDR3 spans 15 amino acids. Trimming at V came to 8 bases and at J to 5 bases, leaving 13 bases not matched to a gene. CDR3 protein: CASGNYRTGEDEQYF. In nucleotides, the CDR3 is TGTGCCAGCGGAAATTACAGGACAGGGGAGGACGAGCAGTACTTC.

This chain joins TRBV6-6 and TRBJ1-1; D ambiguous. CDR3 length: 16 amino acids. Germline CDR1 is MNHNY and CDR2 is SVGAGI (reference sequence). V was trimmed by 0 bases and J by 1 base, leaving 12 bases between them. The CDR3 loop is CASSYSRGSGNTEAFF. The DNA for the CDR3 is TGTGCCAGCAGTTACTCAAGAGGGTCGGGGAACACTGAAGCTTTCTTT.

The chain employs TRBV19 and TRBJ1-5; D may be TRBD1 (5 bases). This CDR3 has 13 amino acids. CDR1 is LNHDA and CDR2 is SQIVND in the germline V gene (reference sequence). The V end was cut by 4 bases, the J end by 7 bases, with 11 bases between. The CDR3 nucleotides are TGTGCCAGTAGTAGGGGGAATGGGCAGCCCCAGCATTTT. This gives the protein CASSRGNGQPQHF.